The source of this T cell receptor (beta chain) is a study of T cell repertoires in cytomegalovirus infection. Study information: Public signatures in TCR beta pointed to CMV infection and matching HLA type. Whole-study results and caveats: It was HLA-C-restricted CMV-specific TCR beta clonotypes that dominated the response ex vivo.

MiXCR, applied by TCRdb to the reads, yields one record per CDR3 protein. The sample has about 440,000 distinct CDR3 sequences, roughly 31% seen once; the top ten hold approximately 13%. This clonotype showed up just a few times. Its cognate antigen is unknown. This TCR came from a human donor in good health (CMV status not recorded). Some clones in this sample may be carry-over from other donors' samples. Sequencing was done on a sample of PBMCs.

CDR3 bases: TGTGCCAGCAGCCCTTCCGGGGCCAACACCGGGGAGCTGTTTTTT. Encoded protein: CASSPSGANTGELFF. The V and J genes are TRBV7-9 and TRBJ2-2; D possibly uses TRBD1 or TRBD2 (5 bases each). CDR3 size: 15 residues. Germline V CDR1 and CDR2: SEHNR, FQNEAQ (reference sequence). Trimming cost V 5 bases and J 2 bases, with 12 bases left between them.